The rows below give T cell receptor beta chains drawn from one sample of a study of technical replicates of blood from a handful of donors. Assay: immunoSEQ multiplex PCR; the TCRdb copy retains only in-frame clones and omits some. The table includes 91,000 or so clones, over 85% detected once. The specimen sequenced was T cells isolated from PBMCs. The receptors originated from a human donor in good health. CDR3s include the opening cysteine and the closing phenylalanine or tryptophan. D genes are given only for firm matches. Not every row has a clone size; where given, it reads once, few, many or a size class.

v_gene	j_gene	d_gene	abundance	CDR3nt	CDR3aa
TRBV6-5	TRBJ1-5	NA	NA	TGTGCCAGCAGTTACAACAGTTATAGCAATCAGCCCCAGCATTTT	CASSYNSYSNQPQHF
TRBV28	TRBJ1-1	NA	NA	TGTGCCAGCAAGACAGGGAACACTGAAGCTTTCTTT	CASKTGNTEAFF
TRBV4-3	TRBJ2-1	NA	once	TGCGCCAGCAGCCAAGAAAGGCTAGCGTTTAACAATGAGCAGTTCTTC	CASSQERLAFNNEQFF
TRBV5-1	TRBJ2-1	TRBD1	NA	TGCGCCAGCAGCTTGGAAGACAGGGGGGGCAATGAGCAGTTCTTC	CASSLEDRGGNEQFF
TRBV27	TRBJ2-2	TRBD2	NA	TGTGCCAGCAGTTCTCGACTAGCGGGAGAGGCCGGGGAGCTGTTTTTT	CASSSRLAGEAGELFF
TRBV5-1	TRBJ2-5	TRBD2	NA	TGCGCCAGCAGCTTGGGGGGGACTAGCGGGGAAGAGACCCAGTACTTC	CASSLGGTSGEETQYF
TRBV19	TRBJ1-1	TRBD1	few	TGTGCCGGGATGGGACAGACCACTGAAGCTTTCTTT	CAGMGQTTEAFF
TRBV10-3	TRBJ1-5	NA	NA	TGTGCCATCAGTGAGTCTCAACCGAGAGGTGGCAATCAGCCCCAGCATTTT	CAISESQPRGGNQPQHF
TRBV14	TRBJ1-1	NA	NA	TGTGCCAGCAGCCAAGGGCAGGGTTGGACTGAAGCTTTCTTT	CASSQGQGWTEAFF
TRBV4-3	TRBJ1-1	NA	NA	TGCGCCAGCAGCCAAGAGGGGAGTGGCACTGAAGCTTTCTTT	CASSQEGSGTEAFF
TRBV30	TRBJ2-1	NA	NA	TGTGCCGGTTTAGTAGCGGTTATCTACAATGAGCAGTTCTTC	CAGLVAVIYNEQFF
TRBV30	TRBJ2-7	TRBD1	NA	TGTGCCTGTCCCCGGACAGGCTCCTACGAGCAGTACTTC	CACPRTGSYEQYF
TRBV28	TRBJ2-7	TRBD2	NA	TGTGCCAGCAGTTCGGGACTACCGGGAGAATCAACCGTGTTC	CASSSGLPGESTVF
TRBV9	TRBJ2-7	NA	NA	TGTGCCAGCAGCTCCGGGACTTCCTCCTACGAGCAGTACTTC	CASSSGTSSYEQYF
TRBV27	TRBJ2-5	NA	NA	TGTGCCAGCAGTTTCTACGACAGACAAGAGACCCAGTACTTC	CASSFYDRQETQYF
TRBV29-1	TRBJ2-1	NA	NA	TGCAGCGTTCAACTAGGGTCCTACAATGAGCAGTTCTTC	CSVQLGSYNEQFF
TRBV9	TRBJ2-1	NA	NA	TGTGCCAGCACCGACGCTAGACTGGGGCTCCACAATGAGCAGTTCTTC	CASTDARLGLHNEQFF
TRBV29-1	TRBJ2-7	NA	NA	TGCAGCGGTGTGAGACCAGGAAACTACGAGCAGTACTTC	CSGVRPGNYEQYF
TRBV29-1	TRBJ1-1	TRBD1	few	TGCAGCGTTGGTACAGGGGTAACGACTGAAGCTTTCTTT	CSVGTGVTTEAFF
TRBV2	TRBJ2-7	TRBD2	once	TGTGCCAGCAGTGGGGTGACTAGCGGGACCAGCTCCTACGAGCAGTACTTC	CASSGVTSGTSSYEQYF
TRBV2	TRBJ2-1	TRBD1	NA	TGTGCCAGCATTGACAGGGTGATAAACAATGAGCAGTTCTTC	CASIDRVINNEQFF
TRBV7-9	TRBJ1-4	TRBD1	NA	TGTGCCAGCAGCTCACTGGGACAGAGTAATGAAAAACTGTTTTTT	CASSSLGQSNEKLFF
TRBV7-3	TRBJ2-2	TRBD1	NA	TGTGCCAGCAGCCGGCCGGGACAGGGGGCCGACACCGGGGAGCTGTTTTTT	CASSRPGQGADTGELFF
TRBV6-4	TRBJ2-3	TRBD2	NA	TGTGCCAGCAGTGACTCCCGGACTAGCGGGTTTCCGCAGTATTTT	CASSDSRTSGFPQYF
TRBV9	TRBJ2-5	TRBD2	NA	TGTGCCAGCAGCCTTAGCGGGAGAGGGGTAGAGACCCAGTACTTC	CASSLSGRGVETQYF
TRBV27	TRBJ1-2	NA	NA	TGTGCCAGCAGCGGGACATACTATGGCTACACCTTC	CASSGTYYGYTF
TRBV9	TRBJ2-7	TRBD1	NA	TGTGCCAGCAGCGAGGGGACAGAGACTGGGTACGAGCAGTACTTC	CASSEGTETGYEQYF
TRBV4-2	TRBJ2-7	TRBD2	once	TGTGCCAGCAGCCAATTGACCAGCGCTAGCGGCTCCTACGAGCAGTACTTC	CASSQLTSASGSYEQYF
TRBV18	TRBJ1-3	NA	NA	TGTGCCAGCTCACCGCGGGGCCAGGTCGAAACTGGAAACACCATATATTTT	CASSPRGQVETGNTIYF
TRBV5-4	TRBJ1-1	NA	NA	TGTGCCAGCAGCCAGGGGCCCGGACAGTCGAACACTGAAGCTTTCTTT	CASSQGPGQSNTEAFF
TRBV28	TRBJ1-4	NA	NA	TGTGCCAGCAGTTTAGGGCGGGGAAGTAATGAAAAACTGTTTTTT	CASSLGRGSNEKLFF
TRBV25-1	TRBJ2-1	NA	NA	TGTGCCAGCAGTGAATGGTCTGAGCCTAATGTGAATGAGCAGTTCTTC	CASSEWSEPNVNEQFF
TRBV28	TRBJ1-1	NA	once	TGTGCCAGCAAAAGGAGGTCGAACACTGAAGCTTTCTTT	CASKRRSNTEAFF
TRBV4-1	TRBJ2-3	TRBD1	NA	TGCGCCAGCAGCCAAGTAGATAAGGGGGCGGAAAATACGCAGTATTTT	CASSQVDKGAENTQYF
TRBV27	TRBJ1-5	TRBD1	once	TGTGCCAGCAGTTGGGACAGTCTCAATCAGCCCCAGCATTTT	CASSWDSLNQPQHF
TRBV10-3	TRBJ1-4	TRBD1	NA	TGTGCCATCAGTGGGGGACAGGGAGGAAAACTGTTTTTT	CAISGGQGGKLFF
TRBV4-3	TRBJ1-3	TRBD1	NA	TGCGCCAGCAGCCAAGAGGGACAGTTGACTTCTGGAAACACCATATATTTT	CASSQEGQLTSGNTIYF
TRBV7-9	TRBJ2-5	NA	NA	TGTGCCAGCAGCTTAGAAGGGGTCAAGACCCAGTACTTC	CASSLEGVKTQYF
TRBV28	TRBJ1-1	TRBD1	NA	TGTGCCAGCAGGTGGGGACAGGTGAACACTGAAGCTTTCTTT	CASRWGQVNTEAFF
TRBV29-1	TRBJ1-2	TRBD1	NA	TGCAGCGTTGATCTCAGGGGGCCCGCGTGGGGCTACACCTTC	CSVDLRGPAWGYTF
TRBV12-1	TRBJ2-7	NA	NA	TGTGCCAGCAGCTTTGCGAGGGGGGGACTCTCCTACGAGCAGTACTTC	CASSFARGGLSYEQYF
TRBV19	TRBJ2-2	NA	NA	TGTGCCAGTAGTATGTTGGGGCGGGAGCTGTTTTTT	CASSMLGRELFF
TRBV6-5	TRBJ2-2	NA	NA	TGTGCCAGCAGTTATATGACCGGGGAGCTGTTTTTT	CASSYMTGELFF
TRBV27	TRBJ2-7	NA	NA	TGTGCCAGCAGTTCGGCAGGGGCTAAGGTTTGGGACGAGCAGTACTTC	CASSSAGAKVWDEQYF
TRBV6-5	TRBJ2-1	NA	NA	TGTGCCAGCAGTTACCCAATGGGCGGAGGATACAATGAGCAGTTCTTC	CASSYPMGGGYNEQFF
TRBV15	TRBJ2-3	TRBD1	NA	TGTGCCACCAGCAGAGATTGGAGTCTGGTGGGGACAGACCCCACAGATACGCAGTATTTT	CATSRDWSLVGTDPTDTQYF
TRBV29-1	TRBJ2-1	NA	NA	TGCAGCGTTGCCGGGTCCTACAATGAGCAGTTCTTC	CSVAGSYNEQFF
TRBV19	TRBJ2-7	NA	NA	TGTGCCAGTAGTCAGAGTAGCCCTGGTTCCGAGCAGTACTTC	CASSQSSPGSEQYF
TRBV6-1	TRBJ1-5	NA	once	TGTGCCAGCAGTAAACAGGGTAATCAGCCCCAGCATTTT	CASSKQGNQPQHF
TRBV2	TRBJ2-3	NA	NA	TGTGCCAGCAGTGAGCGGGCCTATACGCAGTATTTT	CASSERAYTQYF
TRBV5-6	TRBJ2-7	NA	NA	TGTGCCAGCAGCGGGGGGACTTCCAACTCCTACGAGCAGTACTTC	CASSGGTSNSYEQYF
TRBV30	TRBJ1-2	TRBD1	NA	TGTGCCTGGAGTGGGGGGACAGGATTTATGGTTACCTTC	CAWSGGTGFMVTF
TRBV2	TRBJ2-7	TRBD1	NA	TGTGCCAGCAGTGGCCTGGGACAGGTCTACGAGCAGTACTTC	CASSGLGQVYEQYF